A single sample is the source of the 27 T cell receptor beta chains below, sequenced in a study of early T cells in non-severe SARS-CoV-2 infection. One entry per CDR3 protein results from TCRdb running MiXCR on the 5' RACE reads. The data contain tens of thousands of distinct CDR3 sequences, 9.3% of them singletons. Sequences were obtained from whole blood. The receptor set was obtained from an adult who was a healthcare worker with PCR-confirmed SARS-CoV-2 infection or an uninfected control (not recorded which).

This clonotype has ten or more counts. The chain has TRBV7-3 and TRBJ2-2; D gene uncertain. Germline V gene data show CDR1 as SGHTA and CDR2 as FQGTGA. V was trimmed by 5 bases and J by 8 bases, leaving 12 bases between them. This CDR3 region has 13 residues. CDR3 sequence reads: CASSPSEIGELFF. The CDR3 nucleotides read TGTGCCAGCAGCCCCTCAGAGATTGGGGAGCTGTTTTTT. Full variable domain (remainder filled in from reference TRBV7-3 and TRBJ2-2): GAGVSQTPSNKVTEKGKYVELRCDPISGHTALYWYRQSLGQGPEFLIYFQGTGAADDSGLPNDRFFAVRPEGSVSTLKIQRTERGDSAVYLCASSPSEIGELFFGEGSRLTVL.

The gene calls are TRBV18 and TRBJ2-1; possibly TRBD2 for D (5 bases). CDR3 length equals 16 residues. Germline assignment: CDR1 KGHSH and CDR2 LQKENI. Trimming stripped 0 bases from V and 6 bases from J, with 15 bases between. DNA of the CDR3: TGTGCCAGCTCACCACCCATCCAAGTCGAGGGCAATGAGCAGTTCTTC. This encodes CASSPPIQVEGNEQFF.

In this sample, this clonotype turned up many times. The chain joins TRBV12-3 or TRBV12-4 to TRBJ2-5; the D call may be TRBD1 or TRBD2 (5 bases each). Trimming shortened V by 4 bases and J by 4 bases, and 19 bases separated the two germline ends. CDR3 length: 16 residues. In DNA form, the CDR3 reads TGTGCCAGCAGTTGGGACCCTCGGCTGCTACTAGAGACCCAGTACTTC. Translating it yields CASSWDPRLLLETQYF.

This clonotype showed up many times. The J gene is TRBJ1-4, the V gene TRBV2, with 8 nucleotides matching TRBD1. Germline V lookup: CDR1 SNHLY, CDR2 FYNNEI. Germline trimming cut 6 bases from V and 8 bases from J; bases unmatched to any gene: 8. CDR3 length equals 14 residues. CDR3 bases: TGTGCCAGCAGGAGGACAGGGCAGGACGAAAAACTGTTTTTT. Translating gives CASRRTGQDEKLFF.

CDR3 bases: TGTGCCACCAGTGATCAGGACAGGAAGCAGTTCTTC. It encodes CATSDQDRKQFF. This sequence joins TRBV24-1 and TRBJ2-1, with 7 bases matching TRBD1. CDR3 length: 12 amino acids. From germline, CDR1 is KGHDR and CDR2 SFDVKD. With 3 bases clipped from V and 11 bases from J, the junction kept 3 bases outside the gene matches.

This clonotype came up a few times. The CDR3 bases are TGTGCCAGCAGCTTCGGCGGAAGGAACACCGGGGAGCTGTTTTTT. Translating gives CASSFGGRNTGELFF. The chain has TRBV5-6 and TRBJ2-2, with no clear D. The CDR3 contains 15 residues. The V and J ends lost 2 bases and 1 base respectively, with 9 bases between them. Germline V gives CDR1 SGHDT, CDR2 YYEEEE. Full variable domain (missing parts from reference TRBV5-6 and TRBJ2-2): DAGVTQSPTHLIKTRGQQVTLRCSPKSGHDTVSWYQQALGQGPQFIFQYYEEEERQRGNFPDRFSGHQFPNYSSELNVNALLLGDSALYLCASSFGGRNTGELFFGEGSRLTVL.

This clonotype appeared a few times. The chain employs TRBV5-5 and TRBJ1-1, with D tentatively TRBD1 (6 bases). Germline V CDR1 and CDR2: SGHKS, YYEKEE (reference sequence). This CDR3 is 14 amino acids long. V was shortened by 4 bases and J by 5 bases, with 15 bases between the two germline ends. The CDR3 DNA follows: TGTGCCAGCAGCCAAGGGGGGGCGCGGACTGAAGCTTTCTTT. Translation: CASSQGGARTEAFF.

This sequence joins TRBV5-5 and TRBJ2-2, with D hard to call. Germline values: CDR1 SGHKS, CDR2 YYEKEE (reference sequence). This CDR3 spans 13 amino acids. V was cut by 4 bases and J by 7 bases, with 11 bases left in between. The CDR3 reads CASSPTLIGELFF. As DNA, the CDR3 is TGTGCCAGCAGCCCTACACTGATCGGGGAGCTGTTTTTT.

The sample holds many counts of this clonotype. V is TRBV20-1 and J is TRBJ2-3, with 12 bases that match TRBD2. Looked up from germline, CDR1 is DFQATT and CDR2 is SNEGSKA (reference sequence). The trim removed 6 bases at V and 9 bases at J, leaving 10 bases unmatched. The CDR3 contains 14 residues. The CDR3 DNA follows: TGCAGTGCCAGGACTAGCGGGGACCGCGGAACGCAGTATTTT. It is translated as CSARTSGDRGTQYF.

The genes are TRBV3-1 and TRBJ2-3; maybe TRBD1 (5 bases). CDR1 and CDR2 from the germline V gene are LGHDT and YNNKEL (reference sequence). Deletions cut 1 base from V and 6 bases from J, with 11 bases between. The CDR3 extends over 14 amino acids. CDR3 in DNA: TGTGCCAGCAGCCAAGCAGGGTTCGTGGATACGCAGTATTTT. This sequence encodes CASSQAGFVDTQYF.

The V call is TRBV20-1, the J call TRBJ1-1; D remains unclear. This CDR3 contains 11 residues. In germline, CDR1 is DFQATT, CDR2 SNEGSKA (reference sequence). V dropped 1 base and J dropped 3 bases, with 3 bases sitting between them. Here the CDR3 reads CSARGDTEAFF. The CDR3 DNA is TGCAGTGCTAGAGGGGACACTGAAGCTTTCTTT.

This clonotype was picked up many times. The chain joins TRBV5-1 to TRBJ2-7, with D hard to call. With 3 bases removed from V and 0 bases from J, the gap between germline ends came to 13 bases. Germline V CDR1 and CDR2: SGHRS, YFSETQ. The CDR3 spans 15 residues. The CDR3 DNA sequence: TGCGCCAGCAGCTCCCCAGGCTCCAGCTCCTACGAGCAGTACTTC. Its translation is CASSSPGSSSYEQYF.

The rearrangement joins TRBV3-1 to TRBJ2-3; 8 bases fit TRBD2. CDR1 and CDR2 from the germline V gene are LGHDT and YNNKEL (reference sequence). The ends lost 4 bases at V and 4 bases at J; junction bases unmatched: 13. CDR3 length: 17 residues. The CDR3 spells CASSPELRLAYPDTQYF. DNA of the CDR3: TGTGCCAGCAGCCCGGAGCTGAGACTAGCGTATCCAGATACGCAGTATTTT.

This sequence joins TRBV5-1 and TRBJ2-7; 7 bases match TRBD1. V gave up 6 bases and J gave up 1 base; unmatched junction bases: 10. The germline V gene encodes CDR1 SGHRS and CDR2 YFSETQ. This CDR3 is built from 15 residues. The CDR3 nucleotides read TGCGCCAGCATACTATGGACAGGAGAATCCTACGAGCAGTACTTC. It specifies CASILWTGESYEQYF.

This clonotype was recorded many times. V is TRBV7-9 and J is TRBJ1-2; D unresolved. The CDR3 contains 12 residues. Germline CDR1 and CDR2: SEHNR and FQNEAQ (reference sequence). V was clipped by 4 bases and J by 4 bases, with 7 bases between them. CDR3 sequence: CASSSESYGYTF. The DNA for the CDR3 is TGTGCCAGCAGCTCTGAATCCTATGGCTACACCTTC.

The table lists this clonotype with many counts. CDR3 residues: CASSFDRGITDTQYF. In DNA, the CDR3 is TGTGCCAGCAGCTTCGACAGGGGGATTACAGATACGCAGTATTTT. The genes are TRBV13 and TRBJ2-3, with TRBD1 identical over 9 bases. V was clipped by 3 bases and J by 3 bases; unmatched bases: 4. Germline V gene lookup returns CDR1 PRHDT and CDR2 FYEKMQ (reference sequence). CDR3 length: 15 amino acids. Using reference TRBV13 and TRBJ2-3 for the parts outside the CDR3, the full variable domain is AAGVIQSPRHLIKEKRETATLKCYPIPRHDTVYWYQQGPGQDPQFLISFYEKMQSDKGSIPDRFSAQQFSDYHSELNMSSLELGDSALYFCASSFDRGITDTQYFGPGTRLTVL.

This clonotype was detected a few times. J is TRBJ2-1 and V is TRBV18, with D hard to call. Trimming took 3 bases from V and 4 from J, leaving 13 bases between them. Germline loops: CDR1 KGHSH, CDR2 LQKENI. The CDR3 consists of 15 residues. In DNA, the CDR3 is TGTGCCAGCTCACCGGGAACTCTATTTTACAATGAGCAGTTCTTC. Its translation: CASSPGTLFYNEQFF. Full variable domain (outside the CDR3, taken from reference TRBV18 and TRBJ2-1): NAGVMQNPRHLVRRRGQEARLRCSPMKGHSHVYWYRQLPEEGLKFMVYLQKENIIDESGMPKERFSAEFPKEGPSILRIQQVVRGDSAAYFCASSPGTLFYNEQFFGPGTRLTVL.

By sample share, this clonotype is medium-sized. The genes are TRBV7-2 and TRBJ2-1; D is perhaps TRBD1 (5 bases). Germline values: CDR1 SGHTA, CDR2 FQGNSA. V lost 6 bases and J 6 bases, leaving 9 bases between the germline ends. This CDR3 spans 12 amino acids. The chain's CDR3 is CASSAQGNEQFF. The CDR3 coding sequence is TGTGCCAGCAGTGCGCAGGGCAATGAGCAGTTCTTC.

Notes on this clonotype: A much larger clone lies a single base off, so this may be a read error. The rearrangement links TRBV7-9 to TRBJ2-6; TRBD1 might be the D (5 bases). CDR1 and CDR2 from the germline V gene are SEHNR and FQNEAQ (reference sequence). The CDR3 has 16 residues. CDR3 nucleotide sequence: TGTGCCAGCAGCTTAACTGTACTCTCTGGGGCCAACGTCCAGACTTTC. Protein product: CASSLTVLSGANVQTF.

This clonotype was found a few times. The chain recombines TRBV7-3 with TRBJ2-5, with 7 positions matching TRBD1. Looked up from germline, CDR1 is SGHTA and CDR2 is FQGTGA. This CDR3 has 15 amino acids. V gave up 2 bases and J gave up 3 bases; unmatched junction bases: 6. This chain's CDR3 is CASSLLGTAEETQYF. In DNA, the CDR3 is TGTGCCAGCAGCTTATTAGGGACAGCTGAAGAGACCCAGTACTTC.

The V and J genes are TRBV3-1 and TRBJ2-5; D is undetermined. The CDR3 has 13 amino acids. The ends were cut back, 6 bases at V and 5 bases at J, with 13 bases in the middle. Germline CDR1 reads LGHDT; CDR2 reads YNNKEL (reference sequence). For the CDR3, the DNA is TGTGCCAGCAGAAGGTGGCTAGGGGAGACCCAGTACTTC. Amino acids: CASRRWLGETQYF.

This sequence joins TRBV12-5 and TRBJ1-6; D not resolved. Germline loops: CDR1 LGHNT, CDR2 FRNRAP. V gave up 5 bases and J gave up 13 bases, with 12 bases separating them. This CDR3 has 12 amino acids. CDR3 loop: CASGKPAYPLHF. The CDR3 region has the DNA TGTGCTAGTGGTAAACCAGCATACCCCCTCCACTTT.

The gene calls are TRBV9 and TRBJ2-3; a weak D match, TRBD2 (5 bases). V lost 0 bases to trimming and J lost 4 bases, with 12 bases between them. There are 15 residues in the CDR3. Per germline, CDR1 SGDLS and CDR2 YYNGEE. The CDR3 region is CASSVAAEAPDTQYF. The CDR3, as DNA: TGTGCCAGCAGCGTAGCTGCGGAGGCCCCAGATACGCAGTATTTT.

DNA for the CDR3: TGCAGCGGTAGGGTGCAGGCCTTGGGAGATACGCAGTATTTT. Translating gives CSGRVQALGDTQYF. V gene TRBV29-1 combines with J gene TRBJ2-3; no clear D. Germline values: CDR1 SQVTM, CDR2 ANQGSEA. The CDR3 has 14 residues. Trimming shortened V by 7 bases and J by 5 bases, and 19 bases separated the two germline ends.

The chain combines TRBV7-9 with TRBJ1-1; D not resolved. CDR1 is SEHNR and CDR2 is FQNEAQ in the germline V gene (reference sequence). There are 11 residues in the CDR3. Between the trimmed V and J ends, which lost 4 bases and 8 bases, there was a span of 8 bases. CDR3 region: CASSSSEEAFF. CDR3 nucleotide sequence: TGTGCCAGCAGCTCGAGCGAGGAAGCTTTCTTT.

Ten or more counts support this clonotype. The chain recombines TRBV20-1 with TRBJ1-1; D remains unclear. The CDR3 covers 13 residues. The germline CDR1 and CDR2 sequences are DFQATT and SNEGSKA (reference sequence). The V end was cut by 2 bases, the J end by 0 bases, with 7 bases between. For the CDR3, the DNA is TGCAGTGCTAGAAATGGAATGAACACTGAAGCTTTCTTT. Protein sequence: CSARNGMNTEAFF.

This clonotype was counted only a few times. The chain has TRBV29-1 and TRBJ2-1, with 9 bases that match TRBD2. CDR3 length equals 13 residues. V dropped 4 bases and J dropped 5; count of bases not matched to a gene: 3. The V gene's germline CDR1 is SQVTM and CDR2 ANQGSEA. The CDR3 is CSVGLAGDNEQFF. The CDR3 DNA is TGCAGCGTTGGTTTAGCGGGGGACAATGAGCAGTTCTTC.